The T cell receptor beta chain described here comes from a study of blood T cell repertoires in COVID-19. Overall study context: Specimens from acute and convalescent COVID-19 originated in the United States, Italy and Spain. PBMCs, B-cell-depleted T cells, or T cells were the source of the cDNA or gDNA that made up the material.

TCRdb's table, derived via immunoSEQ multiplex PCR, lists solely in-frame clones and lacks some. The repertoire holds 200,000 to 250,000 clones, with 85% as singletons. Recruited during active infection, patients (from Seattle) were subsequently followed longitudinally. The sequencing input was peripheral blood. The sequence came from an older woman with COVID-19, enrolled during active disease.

Here the CDR3 reads CASSPGPGTDDSGEWGYTF. The CDR3 nucleotides are TGTGCCAGCTCACCGGGACCCGGGACAGATGACTCCGGGGAATGGGGCTACACCTTC. This rearrangement joins TRBV18 to TRBJ1-2; the match to TRBD1 covers 7 bases. V trimming: 3 bases; J trimming: 8 bases; junction bases outside the gene matches: 24. Germline lookup yields CDR1 KGHSH and CDR2 LQKENI. This CDR3 spans 19 amino acids.